The source of this T cell receptor beta chain is a study of graft-versus-host responses after intestinal transplantation. Assay used: immunoSEQ multiplex PCR; TCRdb lists only in-frame clones, some missing. Altogether about 90,000 clones are present, 85% to 95% being singletons, with the ten largest covering about 0.5%. Comments on this clone: Its antigen is as yet unknown.

Germline V gene sequence: CDR1 SGHVS, CDR2 FQNEAQ. Unmatched junction bases numbered 6, after V lost 1 base and J lost 6 bases. CDR3 length equals 16 residues. This receptor was identified in a human donor who received an intestinal transplant. The sequenced sample was unstimulated CD8+ T cells sorted from spleen or lymph node cells, obtained before intestinal transplant. The chain carries TRBV7-8 and TRBJ2-3, with TRBD2 matching 11 bases. CDR3 coding DNA: TGTGCCAGCAGCTTAGGTTGGGCTAGCGGGGGGGATACGCAGTATTTT. It yields the protein CASSLGWASGGDTQYF.